These T cell receptor beta chains were read from a single sample in a study of blood T cell repertoires in COVID-19. TCRdb keeps only in-frame clones here, not all; method: immunoSEQ multiplex PCR. The sample holds more than 95,000 clones, 90% seen once. Sequenced: peripheral blood. All receptors come from a human donor with active COVID-19. The donor label of this sample is uncertain. Each CDR3 is given with its conserved first and last residue. D genes are given only for firm matches. Clone sizes are given selectively: once, few, many, or a class where the clone is expanded.

CASRVDRAGHIQYF | TGTGCCAGCAGAGTGGACAGGGCTGGGCACATTCAGTACTTC | TRBD1 | TRBV7-2 | once | TRBJ2-4
CASSEPGDSSYNEQFF | TGTGCCAGCTCAGAACCCGGGGATAGCTCCTACAATGAGCAGTTCTTC | - | TRBV18 | - | TRBJ2-1
CASSTLAGGRYEQFF | TGTGCCAGCAGTACTCTAGCGGGGGGGAGGTATGAGCAGTTCTTC | TRBD2 | TRBV25-1 | - | TRBJ2-1
CASSQTSGVDTQYF | TGTGCCAGCAGCCAGACTAGCGGGGTAGATACGCAGTATTTT | TRBD2 | TRBV6-6 | - | TRBJ2-3
CASSPGLSTDTQYF | TGCGCCAGCAGTCCGGGACTTAGCACAGATACGCAGTATTTT | - | TRBV5-1 | - | TRBJ2-3
CASSIAGASYEQYF | TGTGCCAGTAGTATTGCAGGGGCCTCCTACGAGCAGTACTTC | - | TRBV19 | - | TRBJ2-7
CASSFAKEPARF | TGTGCCAGCAGCTTCGCAAAGGAGCCGGCGCGTTTT | - | TRBV7-9 | - | TRBJ2-3
CASSLAEGQGIYEQYF | TGTGCCAGCAGCTTGGCAGAGGGACAGGGAATCTACGAGCAGTACTTC | TRBD1 | TRBV7-7 | - | TRBJ2-7
CASSTWLTEAFF | TGTGCCAGCAGTACCTGGCTTACTGAAGCTTTCTTT | - | TRBV12-3/TRBV12-4 | - | TRBJ1-1
CASSSPHRNQPQHF | TGTGCCAGCAGTTCCCCCCACAGAAATCAGCCCCAGCATTTT | - | TRBV6-2/TRBV6-3 | - | TRBJ1-5
CASSQSTYSNQPQHF | TGTGCCAGCAGTCAATCCACTTATAGCAATCAGCCCCAGCATTTT | - | TRBV6-5 | - | TRBJ1-5
CASSYPGAGGAPDTQYF | TGTGCCAGCAGTTACCCCGGGGCGGGGGGGGCCCCCGATACGCAGTATTTT | TRBD2 | TRBV6-2/TRBV6-3 | - | TRBJ2-3
CASSLVGTGYGYTF | TGTGCCAGCAGCTTGGTAGGAACCGGGTATGGCTACACCTTC | - | TRBV5-6 | - | TRBJ1-2
CSVVTGFYGYTF | TGCAGCGTTGTGACAGGGTTTTATGGCTACACCTTC | TRBD1 | TRBV29-1 | - | TRBJ1-2
CASSLGTVDTQYF | TGTGCCAGCAGCTTAGGCACTGTAGATACGCAGTATTTT | - | TRBV11-3 | - | TRBJ2-3
CASRTGGRWTDTQYF | TGTGCCAGCAGGACGGGGGGGCGATGGACAGATACGCAGTATTTT | TRBD2 | TRBV11-2 | once | TRBJ2-3
CASSPNQGVNTEAFF | TGTGCCAGCTCACCAAACCAGGGTGTAAACACTGAAGCTTTCTTT | - | TRBV18 | - | TRBJ1-1
CASSQDQGTAQETQYF | TGCGCCAGCAGCCAAGATCAAGGGACAGCACAAGAGACCCAGTACTTC | TRBD1 | TRBV4-1 | - | TRBJ2-5
CASSGGQRHYSYEQYF | TGTGCCAGCAGCGGTGGACAGCGGCACTACTCCTACGAGCAGTACTTC | - | TRBV2 | - | TRBJ2-7
CASSHRTSGGRETQYF | TGTGCCAGCAGCCACCGGACTAGCGGGGGGCGGGAGACCCAGTACTTC | TRBD2 | TRBV3-1/TRBV3-2 | - | TRBJ2-5
CASRNQRGNGYTF | TGTGCCAGCAGAAACCAACGGGGAAATGGCTACACCTTC | - | TRBV6-5 | - | TRBJ1-2
CASSLAAPGQGYEQYF | TGCGCCAGCAGCTTGGCCGCTCCGGGACAGGGATACGAGCAGTACTTC | TRBD1 | TRBV5-1 | - | TRBJ2-7
CASSLVAVSYNSPLHF | TGCGCCAGCAGCTTGGTGGCGGTTTCCTATAATTCACCCCTCCACTTT | - | TRBV5-1 | - | TRBJ1-6
CASATGHYGYTF | TGTGCCAGTGCAACAGGTCACTATGGCTACACCTTC | - | TRBV28 | - | TRBJ1-2
CASSHLIGTGIYGYTF | TGTGCCAGCAGCCACCTAATCGGGACAGGGATCTATGGCTACACCTTC | TRBD1 | TRBV7-9 | - | TRBJ1-2
CASSQSRYQETQYF | TGCGCCAGCAGCCAATCGAGGTACCAAGAGACCCAGTACTTC | - | TRBV4-1 | once | TRBJ2-5
CASSLGQFIQETQYF | TGTGCCAGCAGCTTAGGACAATTCATCCAGGAGACCCAGTACTTC | - | TRBV7-9 | - | TRBJ2-5
CARLQCANYGYTF | TGTGCCAGATTACAGTGTGCTAACTATGGCTACACCTTC | - | TRBV6-4 | - | TRBJ1-2
CASSDSRTGMTDTQYF | TGTGCCAGCAGTGACTCGCGGACAGGGATGACAGATACGCAGTATTTT | TRBD1 | TRBV6-4 | - | TRBJ2-3
CASSQTGGSTEAFF | TGTGCCAGCAGTCAAACAGGGGGCTCCACTGAAGCTTTCTTT | TRBD1 | TRBV6-2/TRBV6-3 | - | TRBJ1-1
CASSLILDSTDTQYF | TGTGCCAGCAGCTTAATTTTAGATTCCACAGATACGCAGTATTTT | - | TRBV7-6 | - | TRBJ2-3
CASSVATGVDEQYF | TGTGCCAGCAGCGTTGCCACAGGGGTCGACGAGCAGTACTTC | TRBD1 | TRBV9 | - | TRBJ2-7
CASSQTGDYGYTF | TGCGCCAGCAGCCAAACAGGGGACTATGGCTACACCTTC | TRBD1 | TRBV4-1 | once | TRBJ1-2
CASSRSRGSRTDTQYF | TGTGCCAGCAGCCGTTCCAGGGGGTCCCGCACAGATACGCAGTATTTT | TRBD1 | TRBV13 | - | TRBJ2-3
CASSAQNKGQGDGYTF | TGTGCCAGCAGCGCCCAAAATAAGGGACAGGGGGATGGCTACACCTTC | TRBD1 | TRBV7-9 | - | TRBJ1-2
CASSFRTGGDGELFF | TGTGCCAGCAGTTTCAGGACAGGGGGCGACGGGGAGCTGTTTTTT | TRBD1 | TRBV27 | - | TRBJ2-2